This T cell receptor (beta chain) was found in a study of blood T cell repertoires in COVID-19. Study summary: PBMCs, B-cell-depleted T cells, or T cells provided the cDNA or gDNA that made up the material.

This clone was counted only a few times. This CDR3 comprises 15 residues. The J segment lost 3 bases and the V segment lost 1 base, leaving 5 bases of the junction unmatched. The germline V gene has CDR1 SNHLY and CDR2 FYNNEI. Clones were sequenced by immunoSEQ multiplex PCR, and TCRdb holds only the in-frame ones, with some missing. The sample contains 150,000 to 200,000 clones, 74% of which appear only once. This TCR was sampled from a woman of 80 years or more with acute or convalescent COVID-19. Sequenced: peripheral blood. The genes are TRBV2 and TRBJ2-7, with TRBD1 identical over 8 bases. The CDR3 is CASSEGDRLIYEQYF. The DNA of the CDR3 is TGTGCCAGCAGTGAAGGGGACAGGCTCATCTACGAGCAGTACTTC. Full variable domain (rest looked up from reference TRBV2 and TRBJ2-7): EPEVTQTPSHQVTQMGQEVILRCVPISNHLYFYWYRQILGQKVEFLVSFYNNEISEKSEIFDDQFSVERPDGSNFTLKIRSTKLEDSAMYFCASSEGDRLIYEQYFGPGTRLTVT.